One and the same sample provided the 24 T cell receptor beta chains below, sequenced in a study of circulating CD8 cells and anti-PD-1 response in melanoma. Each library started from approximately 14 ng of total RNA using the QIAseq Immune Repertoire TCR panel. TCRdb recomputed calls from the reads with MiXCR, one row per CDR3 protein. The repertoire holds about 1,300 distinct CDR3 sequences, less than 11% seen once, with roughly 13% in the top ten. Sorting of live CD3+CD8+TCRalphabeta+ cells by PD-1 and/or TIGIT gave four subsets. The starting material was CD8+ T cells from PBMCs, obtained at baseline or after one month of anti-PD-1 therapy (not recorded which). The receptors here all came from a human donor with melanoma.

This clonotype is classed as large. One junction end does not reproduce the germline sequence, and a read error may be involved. The CDR3 sequence: CASREVVDFPEAFF. CDR3 DNA sequence: TGTGCCAGCAGGGAAGTAGTGGATTTCCCTGAAGCTTTCTTT. This rearrangement joins TRBV2 to TRBJ1-1; D remains ambiguous. Looked up from germline, CDR1 is SNHLY and CDR2 is FYNNEI. The CDR3 spans 14 residues.

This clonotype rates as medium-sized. CDR3 sequence reads: CASSHRDSTNYGYTF. Written as DNA, the CDR3 is TGTGCCAGCAGCCACCGGGACAGCACTAACTATGGCTACACCTTC. The V gene is TRBV27, the J gene TRBJ1-2; 7 bases are shared with TRBD1. The CDR3 extends over 15 amino acids. J was trimmed by 0 bases and V by 6 bases; bases with no gene match: 7. In germline, CDR1 is MNHEY, CDR2 SMNVEV (reference sequence).

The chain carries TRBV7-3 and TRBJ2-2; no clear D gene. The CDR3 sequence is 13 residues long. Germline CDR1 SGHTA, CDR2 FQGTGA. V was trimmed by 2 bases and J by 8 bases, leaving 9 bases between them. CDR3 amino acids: CASSLVQAGELFF. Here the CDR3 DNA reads TGTGCCAGCAGCTTAGTGCAGGCTGGGGAGCTGTTTTTT.

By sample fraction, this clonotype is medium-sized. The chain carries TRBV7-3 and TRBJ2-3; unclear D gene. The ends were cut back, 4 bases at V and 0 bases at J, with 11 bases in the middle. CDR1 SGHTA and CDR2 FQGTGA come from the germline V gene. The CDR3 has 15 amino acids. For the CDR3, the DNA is TGTGCCAGCAGCTCGACGGGTTCTAGCACAGATACGCAGTATTTT. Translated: CASSSTGSSTDTQYF.

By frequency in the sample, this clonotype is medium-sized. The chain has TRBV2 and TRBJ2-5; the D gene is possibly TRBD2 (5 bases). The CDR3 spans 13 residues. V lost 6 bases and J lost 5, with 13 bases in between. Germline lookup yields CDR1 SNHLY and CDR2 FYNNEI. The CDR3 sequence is CASRVPPGETQYF. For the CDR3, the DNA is TGTGCCAGCAGGGTTCCCCCGGGGGAGACCCAGTACTTC.

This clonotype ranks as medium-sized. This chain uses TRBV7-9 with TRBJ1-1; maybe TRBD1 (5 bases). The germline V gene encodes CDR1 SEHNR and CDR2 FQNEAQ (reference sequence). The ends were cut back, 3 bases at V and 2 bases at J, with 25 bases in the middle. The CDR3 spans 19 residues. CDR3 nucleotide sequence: TGTGCCAGCAGCTTTAGGGGAACCGACAGCCGCAAGGGCAACACTGAAGCTTTCTTT. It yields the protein CASSFRGTDSRKGNTEAFF.

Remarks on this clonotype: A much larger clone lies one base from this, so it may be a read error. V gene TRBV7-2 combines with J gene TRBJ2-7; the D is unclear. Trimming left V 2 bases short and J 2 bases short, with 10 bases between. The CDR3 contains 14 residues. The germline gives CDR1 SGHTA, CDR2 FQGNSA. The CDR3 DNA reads TGTGCCAGCAGCTTAATGCCTGACACCTACGAGCAGTACTTC. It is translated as CASSLMPDTYEQYF. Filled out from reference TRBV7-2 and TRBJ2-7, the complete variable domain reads GAGVSQSPSNKVTEKGKDVELRCDPISGHTALYWYRQSLGQGLEFLIYFQGNSAPDKSGLPSDRFSAERTGGSVSTLTIQRTQQEDSAVYLCASSLMPDTYEQYFGPGTRLTVT.

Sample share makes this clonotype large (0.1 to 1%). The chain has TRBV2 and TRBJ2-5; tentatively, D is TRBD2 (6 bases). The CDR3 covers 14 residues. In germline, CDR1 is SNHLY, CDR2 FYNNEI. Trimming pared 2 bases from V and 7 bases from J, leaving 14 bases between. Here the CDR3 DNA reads TGTGCCAGCAGTGAACCTAGCGACGTCCGGACCCAGTACTTC. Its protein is CASSEPSDVRTQYF.

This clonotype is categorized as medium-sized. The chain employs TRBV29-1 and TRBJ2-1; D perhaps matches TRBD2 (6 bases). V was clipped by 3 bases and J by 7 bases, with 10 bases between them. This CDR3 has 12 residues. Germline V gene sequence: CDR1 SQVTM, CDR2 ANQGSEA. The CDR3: CSVDGGKNEQFF. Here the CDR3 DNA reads TGCAGCGTTGATGGGGGGAAAAATGAGCAGTTCTTC.

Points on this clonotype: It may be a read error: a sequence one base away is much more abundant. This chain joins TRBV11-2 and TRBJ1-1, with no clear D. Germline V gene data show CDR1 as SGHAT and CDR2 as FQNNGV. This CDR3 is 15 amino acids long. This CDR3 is CACSLAVGPNTEAFF. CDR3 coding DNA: TGTGCCTGCAGCTTAGCTGTAGGTCCGAACACTGAAGCTTTCTTT.

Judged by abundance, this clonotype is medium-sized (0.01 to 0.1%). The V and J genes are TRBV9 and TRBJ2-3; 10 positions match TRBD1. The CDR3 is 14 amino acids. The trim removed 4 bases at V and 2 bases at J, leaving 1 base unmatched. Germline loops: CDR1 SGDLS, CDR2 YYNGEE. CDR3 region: CASSRQGATDTQYF. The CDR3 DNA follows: TGTGCCAGCAGCCGACAGGGGGCCACAGATACGCAGTATTTT.

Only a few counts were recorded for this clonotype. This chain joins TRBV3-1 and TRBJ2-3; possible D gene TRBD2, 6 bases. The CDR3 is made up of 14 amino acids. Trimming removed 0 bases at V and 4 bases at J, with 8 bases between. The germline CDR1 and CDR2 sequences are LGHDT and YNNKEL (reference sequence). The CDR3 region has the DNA TGTGCCAGCAGCCAAGACGGAGGGCCAGATACGCAGTATTTT. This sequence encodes CASSQDGGPDTQYF.

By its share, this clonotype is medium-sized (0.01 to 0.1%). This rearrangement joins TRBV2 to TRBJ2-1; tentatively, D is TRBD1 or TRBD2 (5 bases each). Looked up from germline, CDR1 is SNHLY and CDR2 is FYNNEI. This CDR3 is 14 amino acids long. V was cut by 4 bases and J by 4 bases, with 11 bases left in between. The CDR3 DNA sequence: TGTGCCAGCAGTGCCCGGGACCCGTACAATGAGCAGTTCTTC. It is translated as CASSARDPYNEQFF.

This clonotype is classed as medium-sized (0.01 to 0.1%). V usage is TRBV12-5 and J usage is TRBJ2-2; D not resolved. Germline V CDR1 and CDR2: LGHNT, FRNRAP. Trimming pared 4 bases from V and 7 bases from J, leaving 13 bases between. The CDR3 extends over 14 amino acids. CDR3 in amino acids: CASGSDAEVGELFF. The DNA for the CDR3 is TGTGCTAGTGGTTCCGACGCTGAGGTCGGGGAGCTGTTTTTT.

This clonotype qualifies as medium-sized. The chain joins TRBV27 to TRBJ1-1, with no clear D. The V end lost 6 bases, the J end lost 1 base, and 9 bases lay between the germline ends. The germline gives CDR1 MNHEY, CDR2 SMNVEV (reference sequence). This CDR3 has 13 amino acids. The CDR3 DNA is TGTGCCAGCAGCCGTTGGACGAACACTGAAGCTTTCTTT. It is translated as CASSRWTNTEAFF.

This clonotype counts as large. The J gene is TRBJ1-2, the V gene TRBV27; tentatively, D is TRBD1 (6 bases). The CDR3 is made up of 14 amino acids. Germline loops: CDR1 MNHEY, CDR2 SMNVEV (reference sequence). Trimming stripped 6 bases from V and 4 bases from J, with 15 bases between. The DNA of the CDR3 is TGTGCCAGCAGCGAGGGGGGGCAAAGCTATGGCTACACCTTC. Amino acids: CASSEGGQSYGYTF.

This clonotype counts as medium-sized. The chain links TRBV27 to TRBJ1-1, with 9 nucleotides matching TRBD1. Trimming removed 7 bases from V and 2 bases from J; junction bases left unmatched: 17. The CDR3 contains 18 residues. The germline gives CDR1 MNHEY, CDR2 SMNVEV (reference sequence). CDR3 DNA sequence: TGTGCCAGCAACACCCACCGGGACAGGGTAAGCCTCAACACTGAAGCTTTCTTT. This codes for CASNTHRDRVSLNTEAFF.

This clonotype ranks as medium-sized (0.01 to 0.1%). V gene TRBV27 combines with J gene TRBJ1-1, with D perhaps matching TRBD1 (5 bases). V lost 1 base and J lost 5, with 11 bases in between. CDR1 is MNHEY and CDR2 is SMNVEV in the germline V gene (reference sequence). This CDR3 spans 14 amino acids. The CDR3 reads CASSLYQGSTEAFF. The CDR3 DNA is TGTGCCAGCAGTTTATATCAGGGATCGACTGAAGCTTTCTTT.

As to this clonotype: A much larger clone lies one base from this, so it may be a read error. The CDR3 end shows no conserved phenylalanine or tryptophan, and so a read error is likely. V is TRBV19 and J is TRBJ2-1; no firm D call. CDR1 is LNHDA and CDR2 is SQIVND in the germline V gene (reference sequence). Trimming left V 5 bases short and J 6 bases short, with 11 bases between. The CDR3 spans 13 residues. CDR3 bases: TGTGCCAGTAGTGGAATCTGGGGCAATGAGCAGTTCCTC. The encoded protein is CASSGIWGNEQFL.

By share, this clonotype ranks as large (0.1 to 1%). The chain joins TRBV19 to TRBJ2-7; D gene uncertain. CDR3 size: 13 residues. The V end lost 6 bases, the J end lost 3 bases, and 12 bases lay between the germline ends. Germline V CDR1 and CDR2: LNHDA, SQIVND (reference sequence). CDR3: CASSQSYSYEQYF. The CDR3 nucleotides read TGTGCCAGTAGCCAGAGTTACAGCTACGAGCAGTACTTC.

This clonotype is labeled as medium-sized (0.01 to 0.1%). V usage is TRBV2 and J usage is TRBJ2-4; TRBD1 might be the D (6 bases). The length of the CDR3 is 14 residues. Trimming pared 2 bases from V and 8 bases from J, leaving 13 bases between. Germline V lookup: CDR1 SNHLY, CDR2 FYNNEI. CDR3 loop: CASSEKGVGHIQYF. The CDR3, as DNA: TGTGCCAGCAGTGAAAAGGGGGTCGGGCACATTCAGTACTTC.

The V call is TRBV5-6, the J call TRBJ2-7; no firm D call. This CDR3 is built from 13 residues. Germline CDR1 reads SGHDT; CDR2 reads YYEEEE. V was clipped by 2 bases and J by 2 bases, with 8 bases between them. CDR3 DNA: TGTGCCAGCAGCTTATCTATCCCCTACGAGCAGTACTTC. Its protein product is CASSLSIPYEQYF. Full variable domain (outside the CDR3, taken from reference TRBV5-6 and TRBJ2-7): DAGVTQSPTHLIKTRGQQVTLRCSPKSGHDTVSWYQQALGQGPQFIFQYYEEEERQRGNFPDRFSGHQFPNYSSELNVNALLLGDSALYLCASSLSIPYEQYFGPGTRLTVT.

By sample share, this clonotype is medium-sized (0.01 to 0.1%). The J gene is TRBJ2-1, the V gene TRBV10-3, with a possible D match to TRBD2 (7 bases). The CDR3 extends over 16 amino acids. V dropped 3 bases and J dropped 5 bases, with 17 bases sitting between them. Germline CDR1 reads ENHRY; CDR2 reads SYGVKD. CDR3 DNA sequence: TGTGCCATCAGTGATGGGGGGGCCCTGCTCGACAATGAGCAGTTCTTC. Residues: CAISDGGALLDNEQFF.

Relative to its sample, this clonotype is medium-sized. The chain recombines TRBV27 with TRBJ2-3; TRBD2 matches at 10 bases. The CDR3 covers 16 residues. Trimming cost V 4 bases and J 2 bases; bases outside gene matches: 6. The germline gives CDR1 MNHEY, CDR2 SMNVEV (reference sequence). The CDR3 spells CASSSPLAGPTDTQYF. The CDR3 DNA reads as TGTGCCAGCAGTTCACCACTAGCGGGGCCCACAGATACGCAGTATTTT.